These T cell receptor beta chains were read from a single sample in a study of technical replicates of blood from four donors. The protocol was immunoSEQ multiplex PCR, while the TCRdb copy is restricted to in-frame clones and leaves out a portion. The sample carries 55,000 to 70,000 clones, more than 75% recorded once. Source material: PBMCs. Receptor source: a human donor in good health. Some clones in this sample may be carry-over from other donors' samples. Both conserved end residues are part of each CDR3. A D gene is named only where the DNA matches it firmly. The size field is filled for only some rows; it gives once, few, many or a size class.

>NA|TRBJ2-1|TRBD2|TRBV9|19
TGTGCCAGCAGCCCCCAGGGTGTTGGGGTAGCGGGGGGGCCTAATGAGCAGTTCTTC
CASSPQGVGVAGGPNEQFF
>once|TRBJ2-5|TRBD1|TRBV7-8|14
TGTGCCAGCAGCCCTTCGACAGGGTTGGAGACCCAGTACTTC
CASSPSTGLETQYF
>NA|TRBJ2-3|TRBD2|TRBV10-1|15
TGCGCCAGCAGCTTTGGGCGGGGGAGCACAGATACGCAGTATTTT
CASSFGRGSTDTQYF
>NA|TRBJ2-3|NA|TRBV10-3|14
TGTGCCATCACCCGGGGGTCCAGCACAGATACGCAGTATTTT
CAITRGSSTDTQYF
>NA|TRBJ2-5|NA|TRBV5-1|16
TGCGCCAGCAGCTCCCGTTATTTCTACCACCAAGAGACCCAGTACTTC
CASSSRYFYHQETQYF
>NA|TRBJ1-4|TRBD1|TRBV19|15
TGTGCCAGTAGCTTCCGGCCAGGGGGTGATGAAAAACTGTTTTTT
CASSFRPGGDEKLFF
>NA|TRBJ2-7|NA|TRBV5-5|12
TGTGCCAGCAGCTTGTCTCGGGACGAGCAGTACTTC
CASSLSRDEQYF
>NA|TRBJ2-5|TRBD1|TRBV18|12
TGTGCCAGCTCAACAGGGGATGAGACCCAGTACTTC
CASSTGDETQYF
>NA|TRBJ2-7|NA|TRBV5-6|15
TGTGCCAGCAGCTTGAGGGGCCCTAGCCCCAGGGGCCTGTACTTC
CASSLRGPSPRGLYF
>NA|TRBJ1-4|TRBD1|TRBV7-2|14
TGTGCCAGCAGCCAGGGACAGGGCCGTGAAAAACTGTTTTTT
CASSQGQGREKLFF
>NA|TRBJ2-1|TRBD2|TRBV9|18
TGTGCCAGCAGCGCGGGGAGGGCTAGCGGCTACGAAGACAATGAGCAGTTCTTC
CASSAGRASGYEDNEQFF
>NA|TRBJ1-1|NA|TRBV2|12
TGTGCCAGCAACGAAGGGGGTACTGAAGCTTTCTTT
CASNEGGTEAFF
>NA|TRBJ1-1|NA|TRBV5-1|15
TGCGCCAGCAGCTTGGGGGGCTCGACGAACACTGAAGCTTTCTTT
CASSLGGSTNTEAFF
>once|TRBJ1-2|TRBD1|TRBV6-5|14
TGTGCCAGCAGTATTTCAAGGACAGGGGGTGGCTACACCTTC
CASSISRTGGGYTF
>NA|TRBJ2-6|NA|TRBV6-4|16
TGTGCCAGCAGTGCCTTGGCGGTGGCTGGGGCCAACGTCCTGACTTTC
CASSALAVAGANVLTF
>NA|TRBJ1-1|NA|TRBV7-2|15
TGTGCCAGCAGCTTAGCCTGGGAACGGGGGGGACAAGCTTTCTTT
CASSLAWERGGQAFF